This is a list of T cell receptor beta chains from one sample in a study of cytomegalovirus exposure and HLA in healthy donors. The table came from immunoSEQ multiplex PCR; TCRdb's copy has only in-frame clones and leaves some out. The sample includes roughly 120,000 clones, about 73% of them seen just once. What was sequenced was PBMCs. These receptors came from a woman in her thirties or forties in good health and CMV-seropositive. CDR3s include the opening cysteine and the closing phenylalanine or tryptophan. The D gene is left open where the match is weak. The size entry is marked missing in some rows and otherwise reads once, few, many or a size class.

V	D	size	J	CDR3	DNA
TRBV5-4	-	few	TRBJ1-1	CASSFGQSNTEAFF	TGTGCCAGCAGCTTTGGACAGTCGAACACTGAAGCTTTCTTT
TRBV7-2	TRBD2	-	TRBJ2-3	CASRSGLAGNADTQYF	TGTGCCAGCAGGAGCGGGCTAGCGGGGAACGCAGATACGCAGTATTTT
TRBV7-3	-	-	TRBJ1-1	CASSLQGSTEAFF	TGTGCCAGCAGCTTACAGGGAAGCACTGAAGCTTTCTTT
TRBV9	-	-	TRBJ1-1	CASSGGGELAEAFF	TGTGCCAGCAGCGGCGGGGGGGAACTGGCTGAAGCTTTCTTT
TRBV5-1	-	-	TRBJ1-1	CASSLGGMNTEAFF	TGCGCCAGCAGCTTAGGAGGTATGAACACTGAAGCTTTCTTT
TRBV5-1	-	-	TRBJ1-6	CASSFAGNLDSPLHF	TGCGCCAGCAGCTTTGCAGGGAACTTAGATTCACCCCTCCACTTT
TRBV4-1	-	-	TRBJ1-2	CASSQGPLTGNYGYTF	TGCGCCAGCAGCCAAGGGCCCTTGACAGGCAACTATGGCTACACCTTC
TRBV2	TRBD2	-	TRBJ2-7	CASRGLAGMDEQYF	TGTGCCAGCAGGGGACTAGCGGGGATGGACGAGCAGTACTTC
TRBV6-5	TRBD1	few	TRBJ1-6	CASSLGQGDSPLHF	TGTGCCAGCAGCTTGGGACAGGGGGATTCACCCCTCCACTTT
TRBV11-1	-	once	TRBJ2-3	CASSFRNTDTQYF	TGTGCCAGCAGCTTCAGGAACACAGATACGCAGTATTTT
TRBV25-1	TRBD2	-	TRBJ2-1	CASSVAGGRNEQFF	TGTGCCAGCAGTGTAGCGGGGGGCCGCAATGAGCAGTTCTTC
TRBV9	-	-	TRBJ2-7	CASSPRRAGAYEQYF	TGTGCCAGCAGCCCTCGAAGGGCAGGGGCCTACGAGCAGTACTTC
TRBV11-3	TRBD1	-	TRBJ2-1	CASSLRDRGLGEQFF	TGTGCCAGCAGCTTACGGGACAGGGGATTAGGTGAGCAGTTCTTC
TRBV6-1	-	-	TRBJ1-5	CASSENSWQGSNQPQHF	TGTGCCAGCAGTGAAAATAGCTGGCAGGGCAGCAATCAGCCCCAGCATTTT
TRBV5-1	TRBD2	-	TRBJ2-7	CASSFHGGASSYEQYF	TGCGCCAGCAGCTTTCACGGGGGGGCTTCCTCCTACGAGCAGTACTTC
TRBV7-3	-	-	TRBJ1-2	CASSLVAQGGGYTF	TGTGCCAGCAGCTTAGTGGCACAGGGTGGCGGCTACACCTTC
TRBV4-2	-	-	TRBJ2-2	CASSPRASDTGELFF	TGTGCCAGCAGCCCGCGGGCTAGCGACACCGGGGAGCTGTTTTTT
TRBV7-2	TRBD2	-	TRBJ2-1	CASSLRLAEQFF	TGTGCCAGCAGCCTGCGACTAGCGGAGCAGTTCTTC
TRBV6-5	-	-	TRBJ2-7	CASSYARGTYEQYF	TGTGCCAGCAGTTACGCACGGGGGACCTACGAGCAGTACTTC
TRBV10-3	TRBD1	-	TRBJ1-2	CAISEIDRVSYGYTF	TGTGCCATCAGTGAGATCGACAGGGTCAGCTATGGCTACACCTTC
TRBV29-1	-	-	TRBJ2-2	CSVKGAGELFF	TGCAGCGTCAAAGGAGCCGGGGAGCTGTTTTTT
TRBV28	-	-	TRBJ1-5	CASRTGVYSNQPQHF	TGTGCCAGCAGGACAGGTGTCTATAGCAATCAGCCCCAGCATTTT
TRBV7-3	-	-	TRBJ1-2	CASSLEGSNYGYTF	TGTGCCAGCAGCTTGGAGGGTAGTAACTATGGCTACACCTTC
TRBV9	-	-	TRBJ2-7	CASSPQLWSYEQYF	TGTGCCAGCAGCCCTCAGTTATGGTCCTACGAGCAGTACTTC
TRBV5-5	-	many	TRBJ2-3	CASSPRDGVTDTQYF	TGTGCCAGCAGCCCCCGGGATGGGGTCACAGATACGCAGTATTTT
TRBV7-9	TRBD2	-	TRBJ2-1	CASSSTGRGGSSYNEQFF	TGTGCCAGCAGCTCGACTGGGCGGGGGGGAAGCTCCTACAATGAGCAGTTCTTC
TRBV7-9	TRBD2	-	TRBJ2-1	CASSYRPALSGGTYNEQFF	TGTGCCAGCAGCTACCGCCCGGCCCTAAGCGGGGGGACATACAATGAGCAGTTCTTC
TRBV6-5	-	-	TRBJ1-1	CASSTPGGRAAEAFF	TGTGCCAGCAGTACCCCGGGAGGGCGGGCGGCTGAAGCTTTCTTT
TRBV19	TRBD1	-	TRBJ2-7	CASSIQGVGYEQYF	TGTGCCAGTAGTATACAGGGGGTAGGCTACGAGCAGTACTTC
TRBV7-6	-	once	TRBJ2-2	CASSAVRANTGELFF	TGTGCCAGCAGCGCCGTCAGGGCGAACACCGGGGAGCTGTTTTTT
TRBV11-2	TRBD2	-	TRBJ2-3	CASSLDVTSGGRHF	TGTGCCAGCAGCTTAGATGTAACTAGCGGGGGCCGTCATTTT
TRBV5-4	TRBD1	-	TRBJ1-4	CASSTTGTGDEKLFF	TGTGCCAGCAGCACAACCGGGACAGGGGATGAAAAACTGTTTTTT
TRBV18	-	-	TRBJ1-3	CASSPPTPGNTIYF	TGTGCCAGCTCACCTCCTACCCCTGGAAACACCATATATTTT
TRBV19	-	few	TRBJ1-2	CASSSVLRVTNYGYTF	TGTGCCAGTAGCTCGGTCTTGAGGGTCACTAACTATGGCTACACCTTC
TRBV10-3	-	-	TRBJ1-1	CAISESGGEVDTEAFF	TGTGCCATCAGTGAGTCGGGAGGTGAGGTAGACACTGAAGCTTTCTTT
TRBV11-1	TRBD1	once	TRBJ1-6	CASSYRGEKNSPLHF	TGTGCCAGCAGCTACAGGGGCGAGAAAAATTCACCCCTCCACTTT
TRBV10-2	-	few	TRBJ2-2	CASRALVASGELFF	TGCGCCAGCAGGGCCCTAGTCGCTTCCGGGGAGCTGTTTTTT